This T cell receptor beta chain was retrieved from a study of blood T cells in healthy people across ages. Study-level points and caveats: Diversity of TCR beta correlated strongly with naive T cell percentage.

Peripheral blood was drawn, ten milliliters per donor. No fewer than 5.5 micrograms of total RNA were isolated from every sample. PCR was performed a second time for about 7 to 11 cycles using a sample-barcoded 5' primer and a J-beta primer mix. The yield of each sample was at least 2.5 million CDR3-containing paired-end reads. MiXCR, applied by TCRdb to the 5' RACE reads, yields one record per CDR3 protein. This sample has over 1,300,000 distinct CDR3 sequences, with roughly 64% found just once. This clonotype has more than one count but fewer than ten. Its cognate antigen is unknown. Germline CDR1 and CDR2: MNHNS and SASEGT. The CDR3 consists of 17 residues. After removal of 4 bases from V and 2 bases from J, the junction contained 11 bases not matched to a gene.

The source of this sequence is a man aged 18 to 35 in good health. The J gene is TRBJ2-3, the V gene TRBV6-1, with TRBD1 matching over 8 bases. Sequences were obtained from blood. The CDR3 nucleotides read TGTGCCAGCAGTGTATCGCCAGGGGGCTTCGACACAGATACGCAGTATTTT. It is translated as CASSVSPGGFDTDTQYF.